This T cell receptor beta chain was documented in a study of shared clonotypes between healthy human individuals. The wider study: Used for every donor were three CD4 naive, three CD4 memory, two CD8 naive and one CD8 memory plate.

Sequencing was performed with immunoSEQ multiplex PCR; in TCRdb, only in-frame clones are kept and a portion is missing. The profile covers about 1 million clones, with about 70% appearing a single time and approximately 1.5% taken by the ten largest. The V and J ends lost 2 bases and 4 bases respectively, with 12 bases between them. The CDR3 spans 14 residues. Germline assignment: CDR1 MNHNS and CDR2 SASEGT. The V call is TRBV6-1, the J call TRBJ2-7, with D tentatively TRBD2 (6 bases). This clonotype was sampled from a young man in good health. Material for sequencing was memory CD4+ T cells sorted from blood. Subset defined: CD45RA-negative fraction. CDR3 sequence reads: CASSENARGYEQYF. CDR3 nucleotide sequence: TGTGCCAGCAGTGAAAATGCGCGGGGTTACGAGCAGTACTTC.